The 22 T cell receptor beta chains given below trace back to one sample, sequenced in a study of T cells in localized non-small cell lung cancer. The protocol was immunoSEQ multiplex PCR, while the TCRdb copy is restricted to in-frame clones and leaves out a portion. The sample has some 21,000 clones, approximately 91% seen once. The sequencing used peripheral blood mononuclear cells, collected before any cancer treatment. These receptors came from a male donor aged 60 or over with stage II lung adenocarcinoma.

This chain uses TRBV29-1 with TRBJ2-6; no clear D gene. This CDR3 has 15 residues. CDR1 is SQVTM and CDR2 is ANQGSEA in the germline V gene. Trimming left V 4 bases short and J 0 bases short, with 10 bases between. CDR3: CSVGQKRSGANVLTF. Here the CDR3 DNA reads TGCAGCGTTGGTCAAAAGCGCTCTGGGGCCAACGTCCTGACTTTC.

In its sample, this clone was seen once. This chain connects TRBV29-1 to TRBJ1-4, with D possibly being TRBD1 (5 bases). This CDR3 contains 13 residues. The V gene's germline CDR1 is SQVTM and CDR2 ANQGSEA. V shed 6 bases and J shed 4 bases, with 12 bases lying between them. CDR3 protein: CSVLGVGNEKLFF. The CDR3 coding sequence is TGCAGCGTCCTGGGGGTCGGTAATGAAAAACTGTTTTTT.

This sequence joins TRBV10-1 and TRBJ2-7; D is possibly TRBD1 (5 bases). The CDR3 is 19 amino acids. Germline V gene sequence: CDR1 WNHNN, CDR2 SYGVQD (reference sequence). Trimming stripped 4 bases from V and 2 bases from J, with 27 bases between. CDR3 DNA: TGCGCCAGCAGTGGCTTACAGGTAAGGGGCACTATTCCTCCCTACGAGCAGTACTTC. This codes for CASSGLQVRGTIPPYEQYF.

The table lists this clone with a count of one. This rearrangement joins TRBV4-1 to TRBJ2-7, with unresolved D. From germline, CDR1 is MGHRA and CDR2 YSYEKL. V lost 0 bases and J 7 bases, leaving 19 bases between the germline ends. The CDR3 sequence is 16 residues long. This CDR3 is CASSQDLALPGLEQYF. The DNA for the CDR3 is TGCGCCAGCAGCCAAGATCTCGCCCTCCCGGGCTTGGAGCAGTACTTC.

The CDR3 region has the DNA TGTGCCAGCAGGACAGGGCCCCACACTGAAGCTTTCTTT. Protein sequence: CASRTGPHTEAFF. The J gene is TRBJ1-1, the V gene TRBV6-5; TRBD1 matches 7 bases. Germline V gives CDR1 MNHEY, CDR2 SVGAGI. There are 13 residues in the CDR3. V was pared by 6 bases and J by 3 bases, with 4 bases of the junction left unmatched.

The CDR3 loop reads CASSLIGSKGETQYF. The CDR3, as DNA: TGCGCCAGCAGCTTGATAGGGAGTAAAGGAGAGACCCAGTACTTC. The chain recombines TRBV5-1 with TRBJ2-5, with D perhaps matching TRBD2 (5 bases). V gave up 1 base and J gave up 4 bases, with 14 bases separating them. The CDR3 is made up of 15 amino acids. The germline V gene has CDR1 SGHRS and CDR2 YFSETQ. Variable domain in full (rest from reference TRBV5-1 and TRBJ2-5): KAGVTQTPRYLIKTRGQQVTLSCSPISGHRSVSWYQQTPGQGLQFLFEYFSETQRNKGNFPGRFSGRQFSNSRSEMNVSTLELGDSALYLCASSLIGSKGETQYFGPGTRLLVL.

CDR3 sequence (DNA): TGTGCCAGCAGCTGGGACACTCCCTACGAGCAGTACTTC. This translates into CASSWDTPYEQYF. The chain links TRBV11-2 to TRBJ2-7; maybe TRBD1 (6 bases). The germline gives CDR1 SGHAT, CDR2 FQNNGV. This CDR3 is built from 13 residues. V lost 4 bases and J lost 2, with 9 bases in between. Supplemented by reference TRBV11-2 and TRBJ2-7, the full variable domain reads EAGVAQSPRYKIIEKRQSVAFWCNPISGHATLYWYQQILGQGPKLLIQFQNNGVVDDSQLPKDRFSAERLKGVDSTLKIQPAKLEDSAVYLCASSWDTPYEQYFGPGTRLTVT.

The rearrangement uses TRBV27 and TRBJ2-7; unclear D gene. The CDR3 covers 11 residues. Germline V lookup: CDR1 MNHEY, CDR2 SMNVEV (reference sequence). Trimming took off 5 bases at V and 4 bases at J, with 6 bases between the two ends. As DNA, the CDR3 is TGTGCCAGCAGTGTGGGTTACGAGCAGTACTTC. The encoded protein is CASSVGYEQYF.

This chain links TRBV19 with TRBJ1-2, with TRBD1 matching 7 bases. Germline lookup yields CDR1 LNHDA and CDR2 SQIVND (reference sequence). V gave up 6 bases and J gave up 6 bases; unmatched junction bases: 13. This CDR3 comprises 15 residues. CDR3 in DNA: TGTGCCAGTAGACCAACTTACGACAGGGCTCATGGCTACACCTTC. It yields the protein CASRPTYDRAHGYTF.

The J gene is TRBJ2-1, the V gene TRBV7-2; the match to TRBD2 covers 11 bases. J lost 8 bases, V lost 1 base, and 7 bases had no gene match. This CDR3 region has 16 residues. Germline loops: CDR1 SGHTA, CDR2 FQGNSA. The CDR3 region has the DNA TGTGCCAGCAGCTTAGAAGGGACTAGCGGCGTCTATGAGCAGTTCTTC. The encoded protein is CASSLEGTSGVYEQFF.

The V gene is TRBV7-9, the J gene TRBJ2-5; D is ambiguous. In germline, CDR1 is SEHNR, CDR2 FQNEAQ (reference sequence). CDR3 size: 14 residues. The germline V and J ends were trimmed by 5 bases and 5 bases, with 15 bases remaining between them. The CDR3 is CASSHSGLWETQYF. In nucleotides, the CDR3 is TGTGCCAGCAGCCATAGTGGGCTCTGGGAGACCCAGTACTTC.

The chain carries TRBV11-2 and TRBJ2-7; 8 nucleotides agree with TRBD2. V dropped 2 bases and J dropped 5; count of bases not matched to a gene: 8. CDR3 size: 15 residues. CDR1 SGHAT and CDR2 FQNNGV come from the germline V gene. The CDR3 is CASSLFPGGIHEQYF. The CDR3 coding sequence is TGTGCCAGCAGCTTATTCCCGGGAGGGATCCACGAGCAGTACTTC. Looking up the rest from reference TRBV11-2 and TRBJ2-7 gives the full variable domain: EAGVAQSPRYKIIEKRQSVAFWCNPISGHATLYWYQQILGQGPKLLIQFQNNGVVDDSQLPKDRFSAERLKGVDSTLKIQPAKLEDSAVYLCASSLFPGGIHEQYFGPGTRLTVT.

This sequence joins TRBV5-1 and TRBJ1-1; D is undetermined. Germline assignment: CDR1 SGHRS and CDR2 YFSETQ. Trimming left V 0 bases short and J 9 bases short, with 12 bases between. This CDR3 is built from 13 residues. The CDR3 nucleotides are TGCGCCAGCAGCTTGGTAGAGGCAGAGAAAGCTTTCTTT. Its translation: CASSLVEAEKAFF.

This chain links TRBV28 with TRBJ2-1; D is unclear. V lost 3 bases to trimming and J lost 2 bases, with 8 bases between them. Per germline, CDR1 MDHEN and CDR2 SYDVKM. The CDR3 contains 14 residues. This CDR3 reads CASSFDLTYNEQFF. CDR3 DNA: TGTGCCAGCAGTTTTGATCTAACCTACAATGAGCAGTTCTTC.

J is TRBJ2-7 and V is TRBV7-9, with a weak D call TRBD2 (6 bases). The CDR3 consists of 17 residues. V lost 5 bases and J lost 2, with 22 bases in between. Germline V gene lookup returns CDR1 SEHNR and CDR2 FQNEAQ (reference sequence). CDR3 nucleotide sequence: TGTGCCAGCAGCCGTGGAGCGGGCTTTCGGCGGACCTACGAGCAGTACTTC. Residues: CASSRGAGFRRTYEQYF.

The chain recombines TRBV7-3 with TRBJ1-1; D is ambiguous. Trimming took off 1 base at V and 5 bases at J, with 8 bases between the two ends. Germline CDR1 is SGHTA and CDR2 is FQGTGA. The CDR3 contains 13 residues. The CDR3 DNA follows: TGTGCCAGCAGCTTAATCCAAAGAACTGAAGCTTTCTTT. It encodes CASSLIQRTEAFF.

This rearrangement joins TRBV5-7 to TRBJ2-5; 9 nucleotides align to TRBD2. TRBV5-7 is placed among ORFs of uncertain function. The CDR3 runs to 15 residues. The junction had 8 bases not matched to a gene; V was cut back by 3 bases and J by 5 bases. Written as DNA, the CDR3 is TGTGCCAGCAGCTCTCAAGCGGGAGGTGGGGAGACCCAGTACTTC. As protein: CASSSQAGGGETQYF.

Points on this clone: An end of the junction differs from the germline gene, which may be a read error. The chain has TRBV2 and TRBJ2-7; 10 bases align to TRBD1. Looked up from germline, CDR1 is SNHLY and CDR2 is FYNNEI. This CDR3 has 12 residues. CDR3 bases: TGTGCCAGCAGTGAAGTGGGACAGGGGCAGAACTTC. Amino acids: CASSEVGQGQNF. Full variable domain (remainder filled in from reference TRBV2 and TRBJ2-7): EPEVTQTPSHQVTQMGQEVILRCVPISNHLYFYWYRQILGQKVEFLVSFYNNEISEKSEIFDDQFSVERPDGSNFTLKIRSTKLEDSAMYFCASSEVGQGQNFGPGTRLTVT.

The gene calls are TRBV6-5 and TRBJ1-1; a weak D match, TRBD1 (5 bases). CDR3 size: 16 residues. Between the trimmed V and J ends, which lost 3 bases and 5 bases, there was a span of 19 bases. Germline V gives CDR1 MNHEY, CDR2 SVGAGI. The CDR3 DNA is TGTGCCAGCAGTTATCTCCCCGGGGGTAAAGGGACTGAAGCTTTCTTT. Translating gives CASSYLPGGKGTEAFF.

This clone is a singleton in its sample. V and J are TRBV4-2 and TRBJ2-7; D call uncertain. There are 12 residues in the CDR3. Germline CDR1 is LGHNA and CDR2 is YNFKEQ. Trimming removed 3 bases from V and 1 base from J, with 4 bases in between. CDR3 bases: TGTGCCAGCAGCCAGATGTCCTACGAGCAGTACTTC. Translating gives CASSQMSYEQYF.

As DNA, the CDR3 is TGCGCCAGCAGCCCAAATCAGGACAGGGGTATGGAGCAGTACTTC. Its translation is CASSPNQDRGMEQYF. The chain is built from TRBV4-1 and TRBJ2-7; TRBD1 aligns across 9 bases. Germline V gives CDR1 MGHRA, CDR2 YSYEKL. The CDR3 is 15 amino acids. V was clipped by 4 bases and J by 7 bases; unmatched bases: 11.

The chain joins TRBV10-3 to TRBJ2-5; 10 nucleotides match TRBD1. CDR1 and CDR2 from the germline V gene are ENHRY and SYGVKD. J lost 1 base, V lost 0 bases, and 5 bases had no gene match. CDR3 size: 17 residues. The CDR3, as DNA: TGTGCCATCAGTGAGTCTCGTCGGGACAGGGGCCAAGAGACCCAGTACTTC. Translated, it gives CAISESRRDRGQETQYF.